These 30 T cell receptor beta chains were all obtained from the same sample, sequenced in a study of vaccination and CD4 T cells after COVID-19. Their cognate antigens are unknown. An Oncomine TCR Beta short-read assay was used to sequence the DNA from cultured CD4+ T cells. Each CDR3 protein gets one entry after TCRdb re-called the PCR reads with MiXCR. The table shows approximately 10,000 distinct CDR3 sequences, with approximately 56% occurring only once. Noted treatment: approximately 11-day PBMC culture with coronavirus spike peptide pools or control peptides (ViraFEST assay). The input for sequencing was cultured CD4+ T cells from blood, taken after SARS-CoV-2 vaccination. Source of these receptors: a human donor with COVID-19.

V and J are TRBV27 and TRBJ2-5, with D tentatively TRBD1 or TRBD2 (5 bases each). V gave up 0 bases and J gave up 6 bases, with 14 bases separating them. Germline lookup yields CDR1 MNHEY and CDR2 SMNVEV (reference sequence). This CDR3 region has 15 residues. The DNA for the CDR3 is TGTGCCAGCAGTTTATCGGGGGTTGGGGGTAAGACCCAGTACTTC. Translated: CASSLSGVGGKTQYF.

This chain connects TRBV27 to TRBJ1-6, with 7 bases identical to TRBD1. CDR3 length: 14 amino acids. The V segment lost 10 bases and the J segment 3 bases; nucleotides outside the gene matches: 6. Per germline, CDR1 MNHEY and CDR2 SMNVEV (reference sequence). CDR3 region: CATTGDHYNSPLHF. The CDR3 DNA sequence: TGTGCCACCACAGGGGACCACTATAATTCACCCCTCCACTTT.

The genes are TRBV5-1 and TRBJ1-2; a weak D match, TRBD1 (6 bases). Trimming took 5 bases from V and 4 from J, leaving 12 bases between them. Germline V CDR1 and CDR2: SGHRS, YFSETQ. The CDR3 loop spans 13 amino acids. CDR3 protein: CASSPGEVYGYTF. CDR3 DNA: TGCGCCAGCAGTCCAGGGGAGGTCTATGGCTACACCTTC.

The chain's CDR3 is CAWSVSVAETQYF. The DNA of the CDR3 is TGTGCCTGGAGTGTATCGGTCGCCGAGACCCAGTACTTC. The chain is built from TRBV30 and TRBJ2-5; D remains unclear. Trimming pared 0 bases from V and 5 bases from J, leaving 10 bases between. This CDR3 has 13 amino acids. Germline V gene sequence: CDR1 GTSNPN, CDR2 SVGIG (reference sequence).

The chain links TRBV4-2 to TRBJ2-1; D gene ambiguous. Germline loops: CDR1 LGHNA, CDR2 YNFKEQ. The CDR3 runs to 15 residues. V lost 6 bases, J lost 8 bases, and 20 bases lay in between. Here the CDR3 DNA reads TGTGCCAGCAGGCCCGTTAGCACCTCGTTTGATGAGCAGTTCTTC. Translating it yields CASRPVSTSFDEQFF.

The genes are TRBV6-1 and TRBJ1-1; 9 bases map to TRBD1. CDR1 and CDR2 (germline): MNHNS, SASEGT. The CDR3 sequence is 13 residues long. V lost 6 bases, J lost 5 bases, and 4 bases stayed unmatched. The CDR3 sequence: CASRDRGPTEAFF. The CDR3, as DNA: TGTGCCAGCAGGGACAGGGGACCGACTGAAGCTTTCTTT.

V is TRBV11-2 and J is TRBJ1-2; TRBD1 matches at 7 bases. The CDR3 is 16 amino acids. Germline V gene data show CDR1 as SGHAT and CDR2 as FQNNGV. The V gene end was trimmed by 3 bases and the J gene end by 4 bases; junction bases not matched to a gene: 11. DNA of the CDR3: TGTGCCAGCAGCTTCAATTCAGGGACAGATGGCTATGGCTACACCTTC. Amino acid sequence: CASSFNSGTDGYGYTF.

The CDR3: CSARPGTGGRDTQYF. The DNA for the CDR3 is TGCAGTGCGCGACCCGGGACAGGGGGCCGAGATACGCAGTATTTT. The chain employs TRBV20-1 and TRBJ2-3; TRBD1 aligns across 12 bases. Germline CDR1 reads DFQATT; CDR2 reads SNEGSKA (reference sequence). The CDR3 has 15 amino acids. The V and J ends lost 6 bases and 5 bases, in that order; junction bases with no gene match: 9.

V is TRBV7-8 and J is TRBJ2-3; D might be TRBD1 or TRBD2, each matching 6 bases. This CDR3 is 14 amino acids long. The germline V gene has CDR1 SGHVS and CDR2 FQNEAQ. The V end lost 0 bases, the J end lost 6 bases, and 10 bases lay between the germline ends. This CDR3 reads CASSLAGGGDTQYF. In nucleotides, the CDR3 is TGTGCCAGCAGCTTAGCGGGGGGCGGGGATACGCAGTATTTT.

V is TRBV6-5 and J is TRBJ2-2, with 8 bases identical to TRBD1. Germline-derived CDR1 and CDR2 are MNHEY and SVGAGI. This CDR3 comprises 14 residues. Losses at the gene ends were 6 bases for V and 3 bases for J; bases not matched to a gene: 3. CDR3 residues: CASRYRGDTGELFF. The CDR3 DNA sequence: TGTGCCAGCAGGTACAGGGGGGACACCGGGGAGCTGTTTTTT.

This sequence joins TRBV25-1 and TRBJ1-6; the D is unclear. Germline CDR1 is MGHDK and CDR2 is SYGVNS. Trimming took 4 bases from V and 3 from J, leaving 10 bases between them. The CDR3 is 15 amino acids. The CDR3 region has the DNA TGTGCCAGCAGTGCTCCTCGGGGCTATAATTCACCCCTCCACTTT. Translation gives CASSAPRGYNSPLHF.

The V and J genes are TRBV2 and TRBJ2-2; TRBD1 agrees at 8 bases. The junction had 1 base not matched to a gene; V was cut back by 2 bases and J by 2 bases. Germline V gene sequence: CDR1 SNHLY, CDR2 FYNNEI. CDR3 length: 15 amino acids. In DNA, the CDR3 is TGTGCCAGCAGTGAACAGGGGGCAAACACCGGGGAGCTGTTTTTT. This encodes CASSEQGANTGELFF.

The chain joins TRBV5-4 to TRBJ2-5; 8 bases align to TRBD2. CDR1 SGHNT and CDR2 YYREEE come from the germline V gene (reference sequence). The CDR3 has 14 amino acids. The V gene end was trimmed by 4 bases and the J gene end by 0 bases; junction bases not matched to a gene: 2. CDR3 in amino acids: CASSRGGNQETQYF. CDR3 DNA: TGTGCCAGCAGCCGGGGGGGTAACCAAGAGACCCAGTACTTC.

The chain employs TRBV11-3 and TRBJ2-2, with unresolved D. The CDR3 runs 12 residues. V lost 5 bases to trimming and J lost 3 bases, with 4 bases between them. CDR1 and CDR2 (germline): SGHNT, YENEEA. CDR3 protein: CASSPHTGELFF. CDR3 DNA: TGTGCCAGCAGCCCCCACACCGGGGAGCTGTTTTTT.

V gene TRBV6-1 combines with J gene TRBJ1-1; D ambiguous. The CDR3 loop spans 12 amino acids. Trimming took off 5 bases at V and 3 bases at J, with 7 bases between the two ends. Germline loops: CDR1 MNHNS, CDR2 SASEGT. CDR3 sequence: CASSRGDTEAFF. In DNA form, the CDR3 reads TGTGCCAGCAGTAGAGGTGACACTGAAGCTTTCTTT.

This sequence joins TRBV28 and TRBJ2-5; weak D call: TRBD1 (6 bases). Germline V gives CDR1 MDHEN, CDR2 SYDVKM. CDR3 length equals 14 residues. Between the trimmed V and J ends, which lost 5 bases and 1 base, there was a span of 11 bases. The CDR3 DNA follows: TGTGCCAGCAGTCCGCCAGGGGCCCAAGAGACCCAGTACTTC. This encodes CASSPPGAQETQYF.

The chain uses TRBV20-1 and TRBJ1-6; D call uncertain. Germline assignment: CDR1 DFQATT and CDR2 SNEGSKA (reference sequence). Deletions cut 6 bases from V and 4 bases from J, with 19 bases between. CDR3 length equals 16 residues. In DNA form, the CDR3 reads TGCAGTGCACGCATCAGCCCAACTTTATATAATTCACCCCTCCACTTT. Translated: CSARISPTLYNSPLHF.

This chain links TRBV10-1 with TRBJ1-6, with a weak D call TRBD1 (6 bases). Germline CDR1 reads WNHNN; CDR2 reads SYGVQD (reference sequence). The CDR3 length is 12 residues. V dropped 10 bases and J dropped 12 bases, with 16 bases sitting between them. CDR3 protein: CAINRAYGPLHF. In DNA form, the CDR3 reads TGCGCCATCAACAGGGCGTACGGACCCCTCCACTTT.

V gene TRBV2 combines with J gene TRBJ2-2; TRBD1 agrees at 10 bases. The CDR3 sequence is 14 residues long. The V gene's germline CDR1 is SNHLY and CDR2 FYNNEI. After removal of 7 bases from V and 4 bases from J, the junction contained 3 bases not matched to a gene. CDR3 nucleotide sequence: TGTGCCAGCACCGGGACAGGGGTCACCGGGGAGCTGTTTTTT. Translated, it gives CASTGTGVTGELFF.

The rearrangement links TRBV7-9 to TRBJ2-2; D unresolved. CDR1 and CDR2 (germline): SEHNR, FQNEAQ (reference sequence). The CDR3 extends over 13 amino acids. V dropped 1 base and J dropped 4 bases, with 4 bases sitting between them. The CDR3 region is CASSLVPTGELFF. CDR3 coding DNA: TGTGCCAGCAGCTTAGTACCCACCGGGGAGCTGTTTTTT.

This chain uses TRBV6-1 with TRBJ1-5; D perhaps matches TRBD1 (5 bases). V gave up 8 bases and J gave up 2 bases, with 16 bases separating them. The CDR3 consists of 15 residues. Germline assignment: CDR1 MNHNS and CDR2 SASEGT. The CDR3 reads CASLAGSYGNQPQHF. The CDR3 DNA follows: TGTGCCAGCCTCGCAGGGTCTTATGGCAATCAGCCCCAGCATTTT.

This clonotype has only one observation. The V gene is TRBV4-3, the J gene TRBJ2-3, with 8 bases that match TRBD2. V was clipped by 0 bases and J by 4 bases; unmatched bases: 9. This CDR3 is 17 amino acids long. Germline assignment: CDR1 LGHNA and CDR2 YSLEER. This CDR3 reads CASSQDGAAGASDTQYF. CDR3 DNA sequence: TGCGCCAGCAGCCAAGATGGGGCAGCGGGGGCCTCAGATACGCAGTATTTT.

The chain links TRBV6-1 to TRBJ1-1; TRBD1 is a possible D gene (6 bases). Germline V CDR1 and CDR2: MNHNS, SASEGT. The CDR3 spans 12 residues. Trimming pared 6 bases from V and 2 bases from J, leaving 7 bases between. The CDR3 bases are TGTGCCAGCAGACAGGGAAACACTGAAGCTTTCTTT. Translating gives CASRQGNTEAFF.

This clonotype appeared a few times. The gene calls are TRBV7-9 and TRBJ1-6, with a possible D match to TRBD1 (5 bases). Germline loops: CDR1 SEHNR, CDR2 FQNEAQ (reference sequence). Trimming took 1 base from V and 5 from J, leaving 6 bases between them. CDR3 size: 14 residues. The DNA for the CDR3 is TGTGCCAGCAGCTTAGAACAGGATAATTCACCCCTCCACTTT. Protein product: CASSLEQDNSPLHF.

This chain joins TRBV7-9 and TRBJ1-4; D uncertain. CDR1 and CDR2 from the germline V gene are SEHNR and FQNEAQ (reference sequence). V gave up 6 bases and J gave up 6 bases, with 14 bases separating them. This CDR3 has 14 residues. This CDR3 reads CASRDDRGYEKLFF. The CDR3, as DNA: TGTGCCAGCAGGGATGACCGGGGATATGAAAAACTGTTTTTT.

This chain joins TRBV19 and TRBJ2-3; D is unresolved. The V gene lost 4 bases and the J gene lost 2 bases, with 13 bases spanning the gap. This CDR3 contains 15 residues. Per the germline V gene, CDR1 is LNHDA and CDR2 is SQIVND (reference sequence). In nucleotides, the CDR3 is TGTGCCAGTAGTACCGGTGCTCGCACCACAGATACGCAGTATTTT. This sequence encodes CASSTGARTTDTQYF. The full variable domain, with the rest looked up from reference TRBV19 and TRBJ2-3, is DGGITQSPKYLFRKEGQNVTLSCEQNLNHDAMYWYRQDPGQGLRLIYYSQIVNDFQKGDIAEGYSVSREKKESFPLTVTSAQKNPTAFYLCASSTGARTTDTQYFGPGTRLTVL.

V and J are TRBV2 and TRBJ1-2; D perhaps matches TRBD1 (5 bases). The V end was cut by 3 bases, the J end by 5 bases, with 13 bases between. Per the germline V gene, CDR1 is SNHLY and CDR2 is FYNNEI. The CDR3 runs 14 residues. CDR3 sequence: CASSETADAYGYTF. CDR3 in DNA: TGTGCCAGCAGTGAGACAGCTGATGCATATGGCTACACCTTC. The whole variable domain, filled in from reference TRBV2 and TRBJ1-2, reads EPEVTQTPSHQVTQMGQEVILRCVPISNHLYFYWYRQILGQKVEFLVSFYNNEISEKSEIFDDQFSVERPDGSNFTLKIRSTKLEDSAMYFCASSETADAYGYTFGSGTRLTVV.

The chain carries TRBV6-1 and TRBJ1-5; D possibly corresponds to TRBD1 (5 bases). This CDR3 is built from 16 residues. V dropped 7 bases and J dropped 7 bases, with 23 bases sitting between them. Germline assignment: CDR1 MNHNS and CDR2 SASEGT. Here the CDR3 reads CASMAAGFLKGQPQHF. CDR3 nucleotide sequence: TGTGCCAGCATGGCGGCAGGGTTTTTAAAGGGCCAGCCCCAGCATTTT.

The chain links TRBV7-2 to TRBJ1-1, with D uncertain. The CDR3 consists of 13 residues. Germline loops: CDR1 SGHTA, CDR2 FQGNSA. V was trimmed by 3 bases and J by 8 bases, leaving 13 bases between them. Here the CDR3 reads CASSLAERLEAFF. CDR3 nucleotide sequence: TGTGCCAGCAGCTTGGCAGAAAGACTAGAAGCTTTCTTT.

The chain employs TRBV7-9 and TRBJ1-1; TRBD1 matches at 10 bases. CDR1 is SEHNR and CDR2 is FQNEAQ in the germline V gene (reference sequence). V gave up 4 bases and J gave up 1 base; unmatched junction bases: 6. CDR3 length: 16 amino acids. The CDR3 DNA sequence: TGTGCCAGCAGCTACCCGACAGGGGGCAGGAACACTGAAGCTTTCTTT. Its protein product is CASSYPTGGRNTEAFF.